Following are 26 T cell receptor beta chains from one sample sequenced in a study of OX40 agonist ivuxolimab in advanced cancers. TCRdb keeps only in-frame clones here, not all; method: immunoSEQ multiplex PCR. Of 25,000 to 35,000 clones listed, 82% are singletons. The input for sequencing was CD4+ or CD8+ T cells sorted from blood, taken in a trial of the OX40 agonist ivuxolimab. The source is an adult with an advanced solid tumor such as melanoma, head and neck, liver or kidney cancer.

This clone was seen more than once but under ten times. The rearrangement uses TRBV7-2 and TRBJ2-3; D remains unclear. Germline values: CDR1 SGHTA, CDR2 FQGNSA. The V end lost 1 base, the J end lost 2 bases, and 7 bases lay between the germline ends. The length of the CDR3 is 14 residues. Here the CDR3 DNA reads TGTGCCAGCAGCTTAGGAACCCCCACAGATACGCAGTATTTT. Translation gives CASSLGTPTDTQYF.

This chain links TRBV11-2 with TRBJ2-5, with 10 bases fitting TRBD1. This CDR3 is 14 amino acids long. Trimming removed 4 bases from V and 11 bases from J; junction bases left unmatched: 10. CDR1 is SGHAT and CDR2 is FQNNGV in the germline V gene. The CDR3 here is CASSWGDRGGEQYF. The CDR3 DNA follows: TGTGCCAGCAGCTGGGGGGACAGGGGTGGTGAGCAGTACTTC.

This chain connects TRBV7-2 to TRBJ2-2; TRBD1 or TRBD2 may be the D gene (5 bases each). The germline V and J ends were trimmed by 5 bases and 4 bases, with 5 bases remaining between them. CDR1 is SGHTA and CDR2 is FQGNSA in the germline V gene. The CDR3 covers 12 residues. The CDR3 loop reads CASSGGTGELFF. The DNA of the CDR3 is TGTGCCAGCAGCGGGGGCACCGGGGAGCTGTTTTTT.

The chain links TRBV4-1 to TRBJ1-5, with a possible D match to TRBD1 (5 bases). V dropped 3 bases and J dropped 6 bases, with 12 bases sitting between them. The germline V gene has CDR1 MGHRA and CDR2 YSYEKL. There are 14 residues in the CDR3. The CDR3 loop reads CASSQQGAGQPQHF. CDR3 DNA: TGCGCCAGCAGCCAGCAGGGTGCCGGTCAGCCCCAGCATTTT.

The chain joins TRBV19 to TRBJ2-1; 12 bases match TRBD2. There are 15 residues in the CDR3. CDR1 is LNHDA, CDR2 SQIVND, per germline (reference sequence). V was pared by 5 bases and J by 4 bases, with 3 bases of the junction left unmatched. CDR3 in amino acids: CASSWTSGEYNEQFF. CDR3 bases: TGTGCCAGTAGTTGGACTAGCGGGGAATACAATGAGCAGTTCTTC.

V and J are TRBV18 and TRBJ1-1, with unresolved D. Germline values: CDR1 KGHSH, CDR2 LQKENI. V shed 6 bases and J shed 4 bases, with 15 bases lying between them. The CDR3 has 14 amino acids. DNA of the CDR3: TGTGCCAGCTCCCCCTCGGAGGGTTCCACTGAAGCTTTCTTT. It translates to CASSPSEGSTEAFF.

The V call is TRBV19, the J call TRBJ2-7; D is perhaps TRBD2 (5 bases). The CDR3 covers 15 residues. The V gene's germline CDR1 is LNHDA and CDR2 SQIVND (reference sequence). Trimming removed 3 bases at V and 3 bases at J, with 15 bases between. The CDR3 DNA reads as TGTGCCAGTAGTATGGGTCTAGCCCTAAACTACGAGCAGTACTTC. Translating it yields CASSMGLALNYEQYF. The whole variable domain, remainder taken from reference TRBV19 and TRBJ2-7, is DGGITQSPKYLFRKEGQNVTLSCEQNLNHDAMYWYRQDPGQGLRLIYYSQIVNDFQKGDIAEGYSVSREKKESFPLTVTSAQKNPTAFYLCASSMGLALNYEQYFGPGTRLTVT.

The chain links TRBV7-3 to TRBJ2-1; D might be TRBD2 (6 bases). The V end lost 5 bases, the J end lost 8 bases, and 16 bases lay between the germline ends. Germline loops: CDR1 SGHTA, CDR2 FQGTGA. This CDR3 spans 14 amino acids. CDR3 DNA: TGTGCCAGCAGCCCTGGGGGGAGGAGGGATGAGCAGTTCTTC. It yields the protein CASSPGGRRDEQFF. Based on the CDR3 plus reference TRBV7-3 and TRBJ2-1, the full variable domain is GAGVSQTPSNKVTEKGKYVELRCDPISGHTALYWYRQSLGQGPEFLIYFQGTGAADDSGLPNDRFFAVRPEGSVSTLKIQRTERGDSAVYLCASSPGGRRDEQFFGPGTRLTVL.

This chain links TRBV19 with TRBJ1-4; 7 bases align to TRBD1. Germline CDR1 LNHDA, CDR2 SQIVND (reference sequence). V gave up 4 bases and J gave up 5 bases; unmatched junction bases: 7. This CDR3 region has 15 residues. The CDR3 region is CASSNHGTENEKLFF. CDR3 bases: TGTGCCAGTAGTAACCACGGGACAGAGAATGAAAAACTGTTTTTT.

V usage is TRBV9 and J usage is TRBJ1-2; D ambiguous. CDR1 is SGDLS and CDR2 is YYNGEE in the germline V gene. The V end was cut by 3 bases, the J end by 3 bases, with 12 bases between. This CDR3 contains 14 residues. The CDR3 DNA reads TGTGCCAGCAGCGCCTATTCCCGGGACTATGGCTACACCTTC. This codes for CASSAYSRDYGYTF.

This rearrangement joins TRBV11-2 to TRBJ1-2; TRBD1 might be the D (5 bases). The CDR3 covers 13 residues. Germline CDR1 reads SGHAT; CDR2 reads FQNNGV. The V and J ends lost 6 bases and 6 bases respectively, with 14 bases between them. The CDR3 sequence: CASSQEGWHGYTF. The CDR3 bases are TGTGCCAGCAGTCAGGAGGGGTGGCATGGCTACACCTTC.

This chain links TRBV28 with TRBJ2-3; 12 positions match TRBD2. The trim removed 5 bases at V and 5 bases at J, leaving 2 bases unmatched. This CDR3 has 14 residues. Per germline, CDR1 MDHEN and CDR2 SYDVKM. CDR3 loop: CASSQGLAGDTQYF. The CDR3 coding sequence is TGTGCCAGCAGTCAGGGACTAGCGGGAGATACGCAGTATTTT. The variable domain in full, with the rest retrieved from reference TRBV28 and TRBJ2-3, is DVKVTQSSRYLVKRTGEKVFLECVQDMDHENMFWYRQDPGLGLRLIYFSYDVKMKEKGDIPEGYSVSREKKERFSLILESASTNQTSMYLCASSQGLAGDTQYFGPGTRLTVL.

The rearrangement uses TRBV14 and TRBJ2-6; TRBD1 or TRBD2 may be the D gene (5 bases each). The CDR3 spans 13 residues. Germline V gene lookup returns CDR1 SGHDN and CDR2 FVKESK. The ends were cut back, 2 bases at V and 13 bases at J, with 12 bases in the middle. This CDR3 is CASSQPGTRVLTF. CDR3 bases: TGTGCCAGCAGCCAACCCGGGACCAGGGTCCTGACTTTC.

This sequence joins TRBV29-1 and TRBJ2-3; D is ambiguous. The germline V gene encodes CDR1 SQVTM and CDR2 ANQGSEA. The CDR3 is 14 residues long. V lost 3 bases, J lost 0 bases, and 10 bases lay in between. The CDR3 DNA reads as TGCAGCGTTGACAGCGAACGCAGCACAGATACGCAGTATTTT. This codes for CSVDSERSTDTQYF.

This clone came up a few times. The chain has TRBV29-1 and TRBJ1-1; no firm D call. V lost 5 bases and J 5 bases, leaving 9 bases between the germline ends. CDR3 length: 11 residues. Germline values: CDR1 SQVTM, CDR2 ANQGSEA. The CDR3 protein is CSVSLKTEAFF. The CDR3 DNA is TGCAGCGTTTCTTTAAAGACTGAAGCTTTCTTT. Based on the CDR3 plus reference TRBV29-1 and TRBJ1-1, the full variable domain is SAVISQKPSRDICQRGTSLTIQCQVDSQVTMMFWYRQQPGQSLTLIATANQGSEATYESGFVIDKFPISRPNLTFSTLTVSNMSPEDSSIYLCSVSLKTEAFFGQGTRLTVV.

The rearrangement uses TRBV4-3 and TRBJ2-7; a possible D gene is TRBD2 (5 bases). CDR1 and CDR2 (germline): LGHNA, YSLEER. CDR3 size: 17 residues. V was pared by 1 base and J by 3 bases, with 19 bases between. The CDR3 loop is CASSQGPTREGGYEQYF. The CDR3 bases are TGCGCCAGCAGCCAAGGCCCCACGAGGGAAGGTGGCTACGAGCAGTACTTC.

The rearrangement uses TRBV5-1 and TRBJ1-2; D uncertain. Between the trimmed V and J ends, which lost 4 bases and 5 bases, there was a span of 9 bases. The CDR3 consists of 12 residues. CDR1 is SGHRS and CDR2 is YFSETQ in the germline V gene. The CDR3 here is CASSPPGYGYTF. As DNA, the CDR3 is TGCGCCAGCAGCCCGCCGGGGTATGGCTACACCTTC.

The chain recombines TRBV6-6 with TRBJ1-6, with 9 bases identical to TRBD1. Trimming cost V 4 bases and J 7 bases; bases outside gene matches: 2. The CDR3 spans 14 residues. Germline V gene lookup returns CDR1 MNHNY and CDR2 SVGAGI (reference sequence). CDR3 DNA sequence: TGTGCCAGCAGTTTCGGACAGGGGAATTCACCCCTCCACTTT. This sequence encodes CASSFGQGNSPLHF.

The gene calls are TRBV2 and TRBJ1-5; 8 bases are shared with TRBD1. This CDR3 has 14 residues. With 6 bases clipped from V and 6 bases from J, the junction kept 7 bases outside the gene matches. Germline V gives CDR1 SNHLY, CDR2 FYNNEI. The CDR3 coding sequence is TGTGCCAGCAGCGCCGGACAGGGCTTTCAGCCCCAGCATTTT. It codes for CASSAGQGFQPQHF.

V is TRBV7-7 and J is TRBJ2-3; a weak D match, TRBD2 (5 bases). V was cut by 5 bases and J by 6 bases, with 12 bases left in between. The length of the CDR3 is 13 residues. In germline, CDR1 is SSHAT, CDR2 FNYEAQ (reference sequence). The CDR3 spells CASSRSSYDTQYF. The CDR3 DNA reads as TGTGCCAGCAGCAGATCTAGCTATGATACGCAGTATTTT. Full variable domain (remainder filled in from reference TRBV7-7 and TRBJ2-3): GAGVSQSPRYKVTKRGQDVTLRCDPISSHATLYWYQQALGQGPEFLTYFNYEAQPDKSGLPSDRFSAERPEGSISTLTIQRTEQRDSAMYRCASSRSSYDTQYFGPGTRLTVL.

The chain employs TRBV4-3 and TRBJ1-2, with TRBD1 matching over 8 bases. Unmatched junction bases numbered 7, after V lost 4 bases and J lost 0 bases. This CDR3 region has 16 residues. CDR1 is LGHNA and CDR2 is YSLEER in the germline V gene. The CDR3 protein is CASSPTGARSNYGYTF. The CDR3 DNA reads TGCGCCAGCAGCCCGACAGGGGCCCGGTCTAACTATGGCTACACCTTC.

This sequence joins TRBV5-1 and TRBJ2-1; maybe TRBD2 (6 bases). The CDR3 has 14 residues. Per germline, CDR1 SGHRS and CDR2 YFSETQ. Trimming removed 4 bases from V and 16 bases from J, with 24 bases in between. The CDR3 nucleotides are TGCGCCAGCAGCCCGGCGTCGGAGGGGCGCGGACCATTCTTC. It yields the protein CASSPASEGRGPFF. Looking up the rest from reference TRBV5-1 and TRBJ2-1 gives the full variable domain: KAGVTQTPRYLIKTRGQQVTLSCSPISGHRSVSWYQQTPGQGLQFLFEYFSETQRNKGNFPGRFSGRQFSNSRSEMNVSTLELGDSALYLCASSPASEGRGPFFGPGTRLTVL.

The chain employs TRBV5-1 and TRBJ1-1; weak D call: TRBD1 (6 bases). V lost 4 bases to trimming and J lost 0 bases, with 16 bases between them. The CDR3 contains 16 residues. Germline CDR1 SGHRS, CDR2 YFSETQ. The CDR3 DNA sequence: TGCGCCAGCAGCCCGAGGACAGCTTACATGAACACTGAAGCTTTCTTT. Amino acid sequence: CASSPRTAYMNTEAFF.

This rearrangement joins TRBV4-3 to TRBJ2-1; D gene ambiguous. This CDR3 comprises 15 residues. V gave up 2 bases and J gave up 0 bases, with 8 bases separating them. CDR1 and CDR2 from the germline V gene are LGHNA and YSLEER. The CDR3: CASSQLSSSYNEQFF. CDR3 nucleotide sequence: TGCGCCAGCAGCCAATTATCGAGCTCCTACAATGAGCAGTTCTTC.

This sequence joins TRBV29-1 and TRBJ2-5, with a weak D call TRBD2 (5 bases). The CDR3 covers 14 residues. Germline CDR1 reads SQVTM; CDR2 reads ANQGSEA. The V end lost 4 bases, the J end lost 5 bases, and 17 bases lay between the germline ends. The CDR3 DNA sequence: TGCAGCGTTGCTACTAGTGGGAATGGGGAGACCCAGTACTTC. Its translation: CSVATSGNGETQYF.

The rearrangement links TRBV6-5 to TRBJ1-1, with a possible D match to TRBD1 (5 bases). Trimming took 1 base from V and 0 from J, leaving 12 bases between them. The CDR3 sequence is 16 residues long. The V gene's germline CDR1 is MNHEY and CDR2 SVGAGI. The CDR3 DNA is TGTGCCAGCAGTTACTTCGGGGGTTCAATGAACACTGAAGCTTTCTTT. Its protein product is CASSYFGGSMNTEAFF.